This T cell receptor beta chain was identified in a study of blood T cell repertoires in COVID-19. As for the study in general: Both acute and convalescent COVID-19 samples were obtained from the United States, Italy and Spain. In each case, the material was cDNA or gDNA derived from T cells, B-cell-depleted T cells, or PBMCs.

This CDR3 contains 12 residues. From germline, CDR1 is KGHSH and CDR2 LQKENI. Trimming took 2 bases from V and 5 from J, leaving 6 bases between them. For this clone: Other DNA sequences of this sample code for an identical CDR3.

This table comes from immunoSEQ multiplex PCR, and its TCRdb copy is limited to in-frame clones, with some not included. The sample lists 270,000 or so clones; 75% to 90% were seen once. V and J are TRBV18 and TRBJ1-2; possibly TRBD1 for D (5 bases). This clonotype originated in a human donor in a cohort sampled during active COVID-19. The sequenced material came from peripheral blood. CDR3 residues: CASSPGGYGYTF. Written as DNA, the CDR3 is TGTGCCAGCTCACCAGGGGGGTATGGCTACACCTTC. Complete variable domain (other parts from reference TRBV18 and TRBJ1-2): NAGVMQNPRHLVRRRGQEARLRCSPMKGHSHVYWYRQLPEEGLKFMVYLQKENIIDESGMPKERFSAEFPKEGPSILRIQQVVRGDSAAYFCASSPGGYGYTFGSGTRLTVV.